This T cell receptor (beta chain) was profiled in a study of molecular identifiers for immune sequencing clone quantification. Study context: In replicates, RNA from roughly 20,000 or 100,000 naive CD8 cells was divided five ways and four parts were sequenced. General study points: In CMV-specific effectors, clones above 20 copies held over 98% of molecules; naive, under 1%.

Sample share makes this clonotype medium-sized. Its antigen is as yet unknown. When naive CD8 T cells were sorted, they were gated as CD8+CD4-CCR7+CD45RA+. V lost 6 bases to trimming and J lost 5 bases, with 19 bases between them. CDR3 length: 16 residues. Bulk libraries came from a prior protocol with listed TCR primers. Each CDR3 protein is one row after TCRdb ran MiXCR on the PCR reads. The sample holds 6,100 or so distinct CDR3 sequences; approximately 15% are singletons and the top ten take 2% to 2.5%. The J gene is TRBJ2-2, the V gene TRBV12-3 or TRBV12-4; weak D call: TRBD1 (7 bases). The sequenced sample was naive CD8+ T cells from blood, with Jurkat cell RNA spiked in. Subset of the sample: FACS-sorted CD8+CD4-CCR7+CD45RA+ naive T cells. The sequence was collected from a human donor in good health. Some libraries in this study had Jurkat cell RNA spiked in. CDR3: CASSPGAGGRTGELFF. CDR3 DNA sequence: TGTGCCAGCAGCCCGGGAGCAGGGGGTCGGACCGGGGAGCTGTTTTTT.